This T cell receptor (beta chain) was observed in a study of cytomegalovirus exposure and HLA in healthy donors. Turning to the study itself: Inside one of the first data releases sat some 93 million unique TCRs taken from HLA-typed donors. General study findings and limits: Cytomegalovirus status was reportedly diagnosed by the classifier with high sensitivity and specificity. Data from an earlier analysis indicated that most TCR beta V segments were productive either about 90% or about 30% of the time.

The study sampled nominally healthy donors, though unrecorded immune exposures were likely. The CDR3 is 14 residues long. Trimming cost V 2 bases and J 3 bases; bases outside gene matches: 3. Germline-derived CDR1 and CDR2 are SGHNT and YYREEE (reference sequence). The sample holds a few counts of this clone. The antigen is unknown. PCR employed 60 Vbeta and 13 Jbeta primers. Generated by immunoSEQ multiplex PCR, the TCRdb table keeps only in-frame clones and is missing some. The sample carries about 160,000 clones, roughly 80% recorded once. This clonotype originated in a man between 18 and 35 years old in good health and CMV-seronegative. V gene TRBV5-4 combines with J gene TRBJ1-1; 8 positions agree with TRBD1. The sequenced sample consisted of PBMCs. CDR3 amino acids: CASSLETGDTEAFF. The CDR3 region has the DNA TGTGCCAGCAGCTTAGAGACAGGGGACACTGAAGCTTTCTTT.